A selection of T cell receptor beta chains follows, all from one sample in a study of blood T cell repertoires in COVID-19. Profiled with immunoSEQ multiplex PCR; TCRdb holds only in-frame clones, not every one. The sample lists 35,000 to 45,000 clones, around 90% occurring once. Material: peripheral blood. All receptors derive from a man aged 45-65 years with COVID-19, enrolled during active disease. The CDR3 runs from the conserved cysteine through the conserved F or W. D genes are given only for firm matches.

d_call	v_call	j_call	cdr3_aa
TRBD1	TRBV5-4	TRBJ2-5	CASSLGQEQETQYF
TRBD2	TRBV18	TRBJ2-7	CASSPTSGRGEQYF
TRBD2	TRBV12-5	TRBJ2-7	CASGSPTTSGSIGEQYF
TRBD2	TRBV7-9	TRBJ2-7	CASSLDQRGLYEQYF
TRBD1	TRBV4-3	TRBJ1-1	CASSHLRGPRDEAFF
.	TRBV19	TRBJ2-7	CASSMMARNHEQYF
TRBD1	TRBV6-2/TRBV6-3	TRBJ1-2	CASSPAGTGNGYTF
TRBD1	TRBV5-5	TRBJ2-7	CASSWDSSYEQYF
TRBD1	TRBV7-9	TRBJ1-2	CASRSNRGNYGYTF
.	TRBV7-9	TRBJ1-2	CASSLVQGLAGYTF
.	TRBV7-7	TRBJ1-5	CASSLDYNQPQHF
TRBD1	TRBV19	TRBJ1-5	CASSIPTGGQPQHF
.	TRBV18	TRBJ1-1	CASSLTGANTEAFF
.	TRBV5-5	TRBJ1-1	CASSLMPVGQREAFF
TRBD1	TRBV7-3	TRBJ1-2	CASSFTGEDGYTF
TRBD2	TRBV10-3	TRBJ2-1	CAISERGLAGGTYNEQFF
.	TRBV29-1	TRBJ1-2	CSVEAPSNYGYTF
.	TRBV5-6	TRBJ2-2	CASSLRPGAGELFF
.	TRBV4-1	TRBJ2-7	CASSHTSSYEQYF
.	TRBV7-2	TRBJ2-3	CASSLFQGGDTQYF
TRBD1	TRBV29-1	TRBJ2-7	CSGGQGSYEQYF
.	TRBV5-4	TRBJ2-5	CASSLWRQQETQYF
TRBD1	TRBV28	TRBJ1-1	CASRPGGGKTEAFF
.	TRBV2	TRBJ2-2	CASSEGGRPAGELFF
.	TRBV5-1	TRBJ1-3	CASSLGASGNTIYF
.	TRBV19	TRBJ2-3	CASSLRRSTDTQYF
TRBD1	TRBV19	TRBJ2-1	CASSHRAGQGNNEQFF
.	TRBV3-1/TRBV3-2	TRBJ1-1	CASSHLLGNTEAFF
.	TRBV7-9	TRBJ2-4	CASSPPVAKNIQYF
TRBD2	TRBV4-2	TRBJ2-2	CASSQDGTSGRVENTGELFF
.	TRBV5-8	TRBJ1-3	CASSKTDRLLGNTIYF
.	TRBV5-1	TRBJ1-1	CASSLGMRATEAFF
TRBD2	TRBV13	TRBJ2-7	CASSPTLAGQAGSYEQYF